One TCR beta chain is described in this entry. Its specificity is not known. These data come from a study of T cell repertoires in cytomegalovirus infection. Study-wide background: Indications came from public TCR beta signatures; they pointed to CMV infection and to a matching HLA type.

TCRdb re-derived calls from the reads in MiXCR, one entry per CDR3 protein. The sample has some 700,000 distinct CDR3 sequences; around 30% are singletons. Germline loops: CDR1 ENHRY, CDR2 SYGVKD. The ends were cut back, 10 bases at V and 4 bases at J, with 14 bases in the middle. The CDR3 contains 13 residues. The sequence was obtained from a human donor in good health (CMV status not recorded). Some clones in this sample may be carry-over from other donors' samples. Sequencing was performed on cultured PBMCs, taken from culture after CMV antigen stimulation. The rearrangement links TRBV10-3 to TRBJ1-3; D ambiguous. This CDR3 reads CATTNTQGNTIYF. CDR3 nucleotides: TGTGCCACCACGAACACACAGGGAAACACCATATATTTT.